The T cell receptor beta chain described here comes from a study of cytomegalovirus exposure and HLA in healthy donors. Findings of the study overall: The authors considered a cluster of highly shared sequence variants likely to be a sequencing artifact.

Amplification used 60 Vbeta primers and 13 Jbeta primers. Some clones are missing from TCRdb's copy, which holds only in-frame ones; the method was immunoSEQ multiplex PCR. This table holds 140,000 to 150,000 clones, over 60% found once. The donors gave bone marrow, and they were healthy. V shed 2 bases, J shed 2 bases, and the junction held 3 bases outside the gene matches. The CDR3 has 15 amino acids. CDR1 is MNHEY, CDR2 SVGAGI, per germline. As concerns this clone: No antigen is known for it.

The J gene is TRBJ1-1, the V gene TRBV6-5, with 9 nucleotides matching TRBD1. This TCR was sampled from a man aged 40-50 years in good health and CMV-seropositive. What was sequenced was PBMCs. The CDR3 DNA follows: TGTGCCAGCAGTTACCAGACAGGGGGAAACACTGAAGCTTTCTTT. Residues: CASSYQTGGNTEAFF.